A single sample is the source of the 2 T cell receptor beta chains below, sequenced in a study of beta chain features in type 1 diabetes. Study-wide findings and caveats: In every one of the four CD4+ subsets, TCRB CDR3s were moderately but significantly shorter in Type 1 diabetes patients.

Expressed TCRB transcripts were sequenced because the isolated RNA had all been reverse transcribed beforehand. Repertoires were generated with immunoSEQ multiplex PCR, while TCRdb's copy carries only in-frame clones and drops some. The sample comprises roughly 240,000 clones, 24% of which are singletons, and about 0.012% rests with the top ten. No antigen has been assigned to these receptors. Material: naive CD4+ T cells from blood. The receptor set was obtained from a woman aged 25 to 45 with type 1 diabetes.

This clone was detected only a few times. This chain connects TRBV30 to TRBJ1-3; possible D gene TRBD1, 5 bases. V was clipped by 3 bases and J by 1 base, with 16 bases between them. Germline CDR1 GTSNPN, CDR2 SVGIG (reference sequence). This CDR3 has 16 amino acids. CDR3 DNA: TGTGCCTGGAGCGAGATCCGACAGAGTTCTGGAAACACCATATATTTT. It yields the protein CAWSEIRQSSGNTIYF.

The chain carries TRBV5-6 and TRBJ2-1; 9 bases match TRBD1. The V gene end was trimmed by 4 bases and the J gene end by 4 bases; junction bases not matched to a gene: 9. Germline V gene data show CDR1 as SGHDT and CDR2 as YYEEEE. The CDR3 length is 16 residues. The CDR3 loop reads CASSLDRGETYNEQFF. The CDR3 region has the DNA TGTGCCAGCAGCCTTGACAGGGGGGAAACTTACAATGAGCAGTTCTTC.